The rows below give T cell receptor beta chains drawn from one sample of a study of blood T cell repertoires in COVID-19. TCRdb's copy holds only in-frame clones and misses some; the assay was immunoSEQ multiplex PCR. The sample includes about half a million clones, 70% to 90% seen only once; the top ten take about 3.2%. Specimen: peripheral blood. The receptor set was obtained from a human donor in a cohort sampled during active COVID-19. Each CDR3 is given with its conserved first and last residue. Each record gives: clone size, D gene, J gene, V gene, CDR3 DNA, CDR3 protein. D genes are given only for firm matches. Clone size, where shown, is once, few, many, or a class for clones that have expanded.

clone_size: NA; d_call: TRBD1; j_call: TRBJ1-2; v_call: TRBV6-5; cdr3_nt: TGTGCCAGCAGCTCCGGGACAGGGGGGACCGCAGACTTC; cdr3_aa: CASSSGTGGTADF
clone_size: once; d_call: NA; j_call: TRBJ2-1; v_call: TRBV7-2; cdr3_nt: TGTGCCAGCAGCTTATACAAGGGAGGGGACACCTACTACAATGAGCAGTTCTTC; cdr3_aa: CASSLYKGGDTYYNEQFF
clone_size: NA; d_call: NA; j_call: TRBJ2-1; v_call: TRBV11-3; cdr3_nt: TGTGCCAGCAGCAATCGGGGGTCGAGGCAGTTCTTC; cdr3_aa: CASSNRGSRQFF
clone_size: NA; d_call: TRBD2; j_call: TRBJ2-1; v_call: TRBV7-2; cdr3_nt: TGTGCCAGCAGCGCCTCGAGCCAACTAGCGGTCATCTACAATGAGCAGTTCTTC; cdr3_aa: CASSASSQLAVIYNEQFF
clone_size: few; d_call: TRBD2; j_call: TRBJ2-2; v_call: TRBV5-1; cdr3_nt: TGCGCCAGCAGCTTATCTAGCGGGGGAAACACCGGGGAGCTGTTTTTT; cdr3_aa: CASSLSSGGNTGELFF
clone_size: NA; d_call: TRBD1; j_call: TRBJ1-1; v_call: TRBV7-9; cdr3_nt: TGTGCCAGCAGCCCCCGACAGGGTCGTACTGAAGCTTTCTTT; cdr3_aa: CASSPRQGRTEAFF
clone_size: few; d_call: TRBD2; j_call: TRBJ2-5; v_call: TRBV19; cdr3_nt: TGTGCCAGTAGTCCCCAAAGGACTAGCGGGGTCCAAGAGACCCAGTACTTC; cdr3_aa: CASSPQRTSGVQETQYF
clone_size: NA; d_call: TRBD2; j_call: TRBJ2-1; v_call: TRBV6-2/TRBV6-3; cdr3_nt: TGTGCCAGCAGCCCTCCGTCTAGCGGGAGGGCCTATGAGCAGTTCTTC; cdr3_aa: CASSPPSSGRAYEQFF
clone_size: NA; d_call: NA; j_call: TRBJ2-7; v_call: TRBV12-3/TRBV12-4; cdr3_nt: TGTGCCAGCAGTTCGGGAGATTACTACGAGCAGTACTTC; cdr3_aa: CASSSGDYYEQYF
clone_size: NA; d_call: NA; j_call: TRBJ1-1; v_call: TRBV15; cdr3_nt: TGTGCCACCAGCAGAGGCCCTCGGGGAACTGAAGCTTTCTTT; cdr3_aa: CATSRGPRGTEAFF
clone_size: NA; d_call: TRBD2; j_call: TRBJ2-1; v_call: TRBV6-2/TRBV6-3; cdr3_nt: TGTGCCAGCAGTGGCCCCTCGACGGCGGGAGGCCTCCAGTTCTTC; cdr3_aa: CASSGPSTAGGLQFF
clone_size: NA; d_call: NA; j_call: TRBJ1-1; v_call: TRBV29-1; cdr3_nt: TGCAGCGTTGCAAGGGCGCGGGACACTGAAGCTTTCTTT; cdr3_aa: CSVARARDTEAFF
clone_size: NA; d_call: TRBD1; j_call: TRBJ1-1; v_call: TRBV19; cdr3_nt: TGTGCCAGTAGTAGACAGGGGCCCGGGACTGAAGCTTTCTTT; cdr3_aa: CASSRQGPGTEAFF
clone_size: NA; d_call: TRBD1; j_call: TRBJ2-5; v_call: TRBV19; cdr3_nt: TGTGCCAGCGGACAGGCCTACCAAGAGACCCAGTACTTC; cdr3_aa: CASGQAYQETQYF
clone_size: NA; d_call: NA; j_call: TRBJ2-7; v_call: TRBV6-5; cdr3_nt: TGTGCCAGCAGTTACTCGACTAGCTACGAGCAGTACTTC; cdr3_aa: CASSYSTSYEQYF
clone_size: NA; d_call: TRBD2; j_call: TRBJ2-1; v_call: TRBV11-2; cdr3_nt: TGTGCCAGCAGCCAAGGACTAGCGGGAAGGAAAAGGAATGAGCAGTTCTTC; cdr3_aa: CASSQGLAGRKRNEQFF
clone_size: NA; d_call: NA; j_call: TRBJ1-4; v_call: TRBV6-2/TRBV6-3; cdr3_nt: TGTGCCAGCAGTTACGACGGGGTAGCGAAAAAACTGTTTTTT; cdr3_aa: CASSYDGVAKKLFF
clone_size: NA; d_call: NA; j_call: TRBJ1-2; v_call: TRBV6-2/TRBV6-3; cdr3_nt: TGTGCCAGCAGTTACTCTCCCGTGACAGGCGGCTACACCTTC; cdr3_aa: CASSYSPVTGGYTF
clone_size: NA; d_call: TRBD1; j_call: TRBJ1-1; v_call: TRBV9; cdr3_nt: TGTGCCAGCAGCAGGGGGACAGAAAAAAGAGAAGCTTTCTTT; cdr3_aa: CASSRGTEKREAFF
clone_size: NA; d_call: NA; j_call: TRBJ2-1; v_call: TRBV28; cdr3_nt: TGTGCCAGCAGCCGAACCGGGACTCATCAGTTCTTC; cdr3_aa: CASSRTGTHQFF
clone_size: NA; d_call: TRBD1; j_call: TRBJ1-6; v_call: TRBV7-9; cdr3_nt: TGTGCCAGCAGCTTAGGACAGGGGGTAAATTCACCCCTCCACTTT; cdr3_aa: CASSLGQGVNSPLHF
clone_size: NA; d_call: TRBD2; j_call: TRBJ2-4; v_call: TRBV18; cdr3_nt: TGTGCCAGCTCACCACCCACTAGCGGGAGTCCCAAAAACATTCAGTACTTC; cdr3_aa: CASSPPTSGSPKNIQYF
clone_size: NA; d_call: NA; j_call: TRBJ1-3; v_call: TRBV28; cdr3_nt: TGTGCCAGCAGTCCCTGGGGGGGGGCGAGCGGAAACACCATATATTTT; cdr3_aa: CASSPWGGASGNTIYF
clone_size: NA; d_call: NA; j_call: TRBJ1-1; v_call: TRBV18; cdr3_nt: TGTGCCAGCTCACCACCGTTGAGCATGAACACTGAAGCTTTCTTT; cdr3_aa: CASSPPLSMNTEAFF
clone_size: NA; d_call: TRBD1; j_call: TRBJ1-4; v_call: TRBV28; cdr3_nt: TGTGCCAGCAGAAACGCCGACAGGGCTGGAGAAAAACTGTTTTTT; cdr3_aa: CASRNADRAGEKLFF
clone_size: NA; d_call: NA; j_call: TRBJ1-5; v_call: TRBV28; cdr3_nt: TGTGCCAGCAGTTTATGGGGGGGAAATCAGCCCCAGCATTTT; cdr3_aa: CASSLWGGNQPQHF
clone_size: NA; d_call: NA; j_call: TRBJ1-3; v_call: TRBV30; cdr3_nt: TGTGCCTGGAGTGGACCGACTTACTCTGGAAACACCATATATTTT; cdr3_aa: CAWSGPTYSGNTIYF
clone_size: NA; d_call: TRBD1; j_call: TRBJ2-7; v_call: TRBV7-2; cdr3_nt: TGTGCCAGCAGCTTAGCGTCGATTGTTTGGGACAGGGTCTACGAGCAGTACTTC; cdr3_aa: CASSLASIVWDRVYEQYF
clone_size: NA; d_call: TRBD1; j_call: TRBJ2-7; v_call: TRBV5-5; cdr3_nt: TGTGCCAGCAGCTTCCGACAGGGCTTCGAGCAGTACTTC; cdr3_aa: CASSFRQGFEQYF
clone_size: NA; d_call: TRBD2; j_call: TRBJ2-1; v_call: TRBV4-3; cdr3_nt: TGCGCCAGCAGCCTGGGACTAGCGGACTACAATGAGCAGTTCTTC; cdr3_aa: CASSLGLADYNEQFF
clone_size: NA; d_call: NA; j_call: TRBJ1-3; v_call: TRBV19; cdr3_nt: TGTGCCAGTAGTCTCGAGGGATCAAACACCATATATTTT; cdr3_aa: CASSLEGSNTIYF
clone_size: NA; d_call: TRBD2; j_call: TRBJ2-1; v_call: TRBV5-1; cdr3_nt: TGCGCCAGCAGCTTAGAAATAGCGGGAGGGCCGGGGTACAATGAGCAGTTCTTC; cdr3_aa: CASSLEIAGGPGYNEQFF
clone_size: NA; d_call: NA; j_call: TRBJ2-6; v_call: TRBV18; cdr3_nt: TGTGCCAGCTCACGAGAAGATCTCTCTGGGGCCAACGTCCTGACTTTC; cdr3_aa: CASSREDLSGANVLTF
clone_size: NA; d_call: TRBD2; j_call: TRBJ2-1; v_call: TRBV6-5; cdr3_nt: TGTGCCAGCAGTTACCGGATAGCGGGAGCGACGGATGAGCAGTTCTTC; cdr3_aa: CASSYRIAGATDEQFF
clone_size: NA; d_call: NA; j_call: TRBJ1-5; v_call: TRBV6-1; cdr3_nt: TGTGCCAGCAGTGAAGCATCTCAGGGGAGTGCCCAGCATTTT; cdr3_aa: CASSEASQGSAQHF
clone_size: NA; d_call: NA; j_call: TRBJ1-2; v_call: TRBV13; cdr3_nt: TGTGCCAGCAGCACAAGATCCGGAGGGTATGGCTACACCTTC; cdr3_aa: CASSTRSGGYGYTF
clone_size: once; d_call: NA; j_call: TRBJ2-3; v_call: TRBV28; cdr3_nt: TGTGCCAGCAGTTTCGGCCTAGCGAGCACAGATACGCAGTATTTT; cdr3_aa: CASSFGLASTDTQYF
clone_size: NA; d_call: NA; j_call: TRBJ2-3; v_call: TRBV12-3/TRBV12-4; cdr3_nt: TGTGCCAGCAGTCCAGCGGGAGATACGCAGTATTTT; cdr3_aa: CASSPAGDTQYF
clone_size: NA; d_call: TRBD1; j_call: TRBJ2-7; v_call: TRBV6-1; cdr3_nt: TGTGCCAGCAGTGACGGGACAGGGGGCTTCTACGAGCAGTACTTC; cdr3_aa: CASSDGTGGFYEQYF
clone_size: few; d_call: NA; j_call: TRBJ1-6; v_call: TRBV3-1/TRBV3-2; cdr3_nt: TGTGCCAGCAGCCACGTGGAGAATTCACCCCTCCACTTT; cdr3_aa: CASSHVENSPLHF
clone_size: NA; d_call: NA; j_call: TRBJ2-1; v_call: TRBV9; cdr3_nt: TGTGCCAGCAGCGGCGGGACGTGGAGCTCCTACAATGAGCAGTTCTTC; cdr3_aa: CASSGGTWSSYNEQFF
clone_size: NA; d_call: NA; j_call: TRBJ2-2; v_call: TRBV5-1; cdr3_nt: TGCGCCAGCAGCCCCCAGGGGACGAACACCGGGGAGCTGTTTTTT; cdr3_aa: CASSPQGTNTGELFF
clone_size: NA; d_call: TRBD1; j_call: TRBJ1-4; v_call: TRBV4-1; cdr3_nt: TGCGCCAGCAGCCAAGGCTTGGGACAGATTAATGAAAAACTGTTTTTT; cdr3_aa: CASSQGLGQINEKLFF
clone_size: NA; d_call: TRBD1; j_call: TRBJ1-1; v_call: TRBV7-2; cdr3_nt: TGTGCCAGCAGCTTCGAGACAGGGATCACTGAAGCTTTCTTT; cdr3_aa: CASSFETGITEAFF
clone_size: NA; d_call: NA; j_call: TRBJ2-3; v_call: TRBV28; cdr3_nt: TGTGCCAGCTCGTCCAGGGTACACGGGTATACGCAGTATTTT; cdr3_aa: CASSSRVHGYTQYF
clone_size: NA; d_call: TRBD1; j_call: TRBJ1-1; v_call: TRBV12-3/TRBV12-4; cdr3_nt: TGTGCCAGCAGCTTACAGGGGGGAACTGAAGCTTTCTTT; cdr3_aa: CASSLQGGTEAFF